Following are 8 T cell receptor beta chains from one sample sequenced in a study of T cell responses to AZD1222 COVID-19 vaccine. The assay was immunoSEQ multiplex PCR, and TCRdb's table has in-frame clones only and misses some. Here the sample spans about 110,000 clones, 65% to 85% being singletons. The sequenced sample was peripheral blood, obtained on day 0 of AZD1222 vaccination. The receptors were sampled from an adult in good health.

In the case of this clone: One end of the junction is discordant with germline, which a read error may explain. The chain uses TRBV5-1 and TRBJ2-3, with 9 nucleotides matching TRBD1. CDR3 length equals 13 residues. Germline CDR1 SGHRS, CDR2 YFSETQ. The CDR3 DNA is TGCGCCAGCAGCCGCGCCGGGACAGGGTCGCCTCATTTT. It translates to CASSRAGTGSPHF. Full variable domain (missing parts from reference TRBV5-1 and TRBJ2-3): KAGVTQTPRYLIKTRGQQVTLSCSPISGHRSVSWYQQTPGQGLQFLFEYFSETQRNKGNFPGRFSGRQFSNSRSEMNVSTLELGDSALYLCASSRAGTGSPHFGPGTRLTVL.

The DNA for the CDR3 is TGCGCCAGCAGGTCCCTCACTAGCGGGAGACACGAGCAGTACTTC. Translation: CASRSLTSGRHEQYF. This sequence joins TRBV5-1 and TRBJ2-7, with TRBD2 identical over 11 bases. The trim removed 5 bases at V and 5 bases at J, leaving 9 bases unmatched. Germline V gene data show CDR1 as SGHRS and CDR2 as YFSETQ. This CDR3 is 15 amino acids long. The complete variable domain, with remaining parts taken from reference TRBV5-1 and TRBJ2-7, reads KAGVTQTPRYLIKTRGQQVTLSCSPISGHRSVSWYQQTPGQGLQFLFEYFSETQRNKGNFPGRFSGRQFSNSRSEMNVSTLELGDSALYLCASRSLTSGRHEQYFGPGTRLTVT.

The chain carries TRBV5-6 and TRBJ2-4; D unresolved. The germline V and J ends were trimmed by 3 bases and 6 bases, with 10 bases remaining between them. CDR3 size: 13 residues. The V gene's germline CDR1 is SGHDT and CDR2 YYEEEE. The chain's CDR3 is CASSYTDGNIQYF. The CDR3 region has the DNA TGTGCCAGCAGCTATACGGACGGAAACATTCAGTACTTC.

In this sample, this clone turned up a few times. The chain links TRBV7-9 to TRBJ1-4; TRBD1 agrees at 8 bases. Germline V gives CDR1 SEHNR, CDR2 FQNEAQ (reference sequence). V lost 4 bases and J lost 1; bases outside the gene matches: 8. The CDR3 covers 17 residues. The CDR3 DNA sequence: TGTGCCAGCAGCTCCCGACAGACAGGGGTAACTAATGAAAAACTGTTTTTT. It yields the protein CASSSRQTGVTNEKLFF.

This chain uses TRBV18 with TRBJ1-4; D unclear. In germline, CDR1 is KGHSH, CDR2 LQKENI. The CDR3 sequence is 13 residues long. Trimming took 8 bases from V and 8 from J, leaving 15 bases between them. The CDR3 coding sequence is TGTGCCAGCACCCTTGGCGGGAGGGAAAAACTGTTTTTT. This codes for CASTLGGREKLFF.

This clone has just a few counts. The chain joins TRBV14 to TRBJ1-1; D is ambiguous. This CDR3 is built from 14 residues. CDR1 is SGHDN and CDR2 is FVKESK in the germline V gene. The germline V and J ends were trimmed by 1 base and 2 bases, with 8 bases remaining between them. CDR3: CASSQVGGNTEAFF. DNA for the CDR3: TGTGCCAGCAGCCAAGTCGGTGGCAACACTGAAGCTTTCTTT.

This clone has a handful of counts. CDR3 DNA: TGTGCCAGCAGTTTGACCGCAGCCAGGAACACTGAAGCTTTCTTT. Encoded protein: CASSLTAARNTEAFF. This sequence joins TRBV27 and TRBJ1-1; no clear D. This CDR3 spans 15 amino acids. CDR1 and CDR2 from the germline V gene are MNHEY and SMNVEV (reference sequence). The V end lost 3 bases, the J end lost 1 base, and 12 bases lay between the germline ends.

This rearrangement joins TRBV5-4 to TRBJ2-5; TRBD1 agrees at 10 bases. Per the germline V gene, CDR1 is SGHNT and CDR2 is YYREEE (reference sequence). The CDR3 extends over 16 amino acids. After removal of 1 base from V and 2 bases from J, the junction contained 5 bases not matched to a gene. CDR3 nucleotides: TGTGCCAGCAGCTTGCGGACAGGGGGAGGGCAAGAGACCCAGTACTTC. Translation gives CASSLRTGGGQETQYF.